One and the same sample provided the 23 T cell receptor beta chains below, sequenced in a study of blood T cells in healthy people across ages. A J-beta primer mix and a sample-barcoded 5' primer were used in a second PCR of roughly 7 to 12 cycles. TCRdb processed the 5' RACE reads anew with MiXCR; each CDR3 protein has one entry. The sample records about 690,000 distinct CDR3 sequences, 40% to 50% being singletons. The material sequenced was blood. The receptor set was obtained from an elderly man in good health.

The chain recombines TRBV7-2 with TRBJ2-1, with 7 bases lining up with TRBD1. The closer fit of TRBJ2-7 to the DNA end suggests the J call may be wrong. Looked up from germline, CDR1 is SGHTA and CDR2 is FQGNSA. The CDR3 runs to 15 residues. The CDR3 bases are TGTGCCAGCAGCTTAGGACAGGGAGTCATCCATGAGCAGTACTTC. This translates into CASSLGQGVIHEQYF.

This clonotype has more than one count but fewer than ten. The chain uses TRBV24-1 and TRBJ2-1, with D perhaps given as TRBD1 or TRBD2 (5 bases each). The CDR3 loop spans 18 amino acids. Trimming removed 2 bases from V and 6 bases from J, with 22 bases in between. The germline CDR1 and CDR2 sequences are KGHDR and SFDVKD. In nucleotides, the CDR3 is TGTGCCACCAGTGATTCCCTCCGATCGGGGCTAGTGAGCAATGAGCAGTTCTTC. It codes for CATSDSLRSGLVSNEQFF.

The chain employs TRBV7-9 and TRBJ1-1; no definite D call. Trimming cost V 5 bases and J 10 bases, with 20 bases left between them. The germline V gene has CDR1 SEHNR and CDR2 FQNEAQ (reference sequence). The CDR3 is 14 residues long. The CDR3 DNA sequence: TGTGCCAGCAGCGTGGAGACGGACCTGATTGTAGCTTTCTTT. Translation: CASSVETDLIVAFF.

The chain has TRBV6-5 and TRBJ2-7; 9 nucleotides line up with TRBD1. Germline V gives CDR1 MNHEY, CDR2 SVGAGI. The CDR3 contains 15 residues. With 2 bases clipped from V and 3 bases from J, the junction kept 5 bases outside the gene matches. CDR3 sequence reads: CASSYNRGPDYEQYF. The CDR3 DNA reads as TGTGCCAGCAGTTACAACAGGGGGCCCGACTACGAGCAGTACTTC.

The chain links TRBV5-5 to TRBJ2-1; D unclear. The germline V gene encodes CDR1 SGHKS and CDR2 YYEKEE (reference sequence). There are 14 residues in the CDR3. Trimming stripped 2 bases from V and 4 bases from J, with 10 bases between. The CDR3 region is CASSLSPLYNEQFF. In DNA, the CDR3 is TGTGCCAGCAGCTTATCCCCCTTATACAATGAGCAGTTCTTC. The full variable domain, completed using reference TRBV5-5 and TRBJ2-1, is DAGVTQSPTHLIKTRGQQVTLRCSPISGHKSVSWYQQVLGQGPQFIFQYYEKEERGRGNFPDRFSARQFPNYSSELNVNALLLGDSALYLCASSLSPLYNEQFFGPGTRLTVL.

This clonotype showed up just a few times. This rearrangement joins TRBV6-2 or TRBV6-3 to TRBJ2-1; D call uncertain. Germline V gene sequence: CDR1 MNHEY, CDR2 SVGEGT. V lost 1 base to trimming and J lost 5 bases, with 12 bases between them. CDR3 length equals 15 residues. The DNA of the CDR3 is TGTGCCAGCAGTTACTTTACTCTAGGGAACAATGAGCAGTTCTTC. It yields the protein CASSYFTLGNNEQFF.

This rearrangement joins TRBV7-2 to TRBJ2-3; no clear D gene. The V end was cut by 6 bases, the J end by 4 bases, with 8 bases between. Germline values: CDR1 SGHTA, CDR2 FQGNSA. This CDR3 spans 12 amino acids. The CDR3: CASRGNPDTQYF. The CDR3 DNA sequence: TGTGCCAGCAGAGGGAACCCAGATACGCAGTATTTT.

CDR3 residues: CASKDTNTGELFF. CDR3 DNA: TGTGCCAGCAAGGACACCAACACCGGGGAGCTGTTTTTT. The chain links TRBV11-2 to TRBJ2-2, with a possible D match to TRBD1 (5 bases). CDR3 size: 13 residues. The germline V gene has CDR1 SGHAT and CDR2 FQNNGV. Trimming removed 7 bases at V and 2 bases at J, with 8 bases between.

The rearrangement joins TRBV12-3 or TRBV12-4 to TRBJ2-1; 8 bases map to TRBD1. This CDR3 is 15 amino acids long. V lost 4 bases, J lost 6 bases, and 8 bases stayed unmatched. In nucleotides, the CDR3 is TGTGCCAGCAGTTATCGGACAGGGCCTGGCAATGAGCAGTTCTTC. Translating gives CASSYRTGPGNEQFF.

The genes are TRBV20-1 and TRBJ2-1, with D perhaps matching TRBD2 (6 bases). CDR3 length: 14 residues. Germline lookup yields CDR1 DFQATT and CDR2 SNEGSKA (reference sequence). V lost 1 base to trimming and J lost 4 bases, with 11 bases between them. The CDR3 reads CSARVETRYNEQFF. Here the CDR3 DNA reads TGCAGTGCTAGAGTGGAGACTAGGTACAATGAGCAGTTCTTC.

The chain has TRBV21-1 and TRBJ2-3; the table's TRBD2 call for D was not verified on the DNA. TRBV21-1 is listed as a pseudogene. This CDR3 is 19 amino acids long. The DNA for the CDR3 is TGTGCCAGCAGCAAATTACCACTAGCGGGAGGTTCTTGGACAGATACGCGGTATTTT. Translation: CASSKLPLAGGSWTDTRYF.

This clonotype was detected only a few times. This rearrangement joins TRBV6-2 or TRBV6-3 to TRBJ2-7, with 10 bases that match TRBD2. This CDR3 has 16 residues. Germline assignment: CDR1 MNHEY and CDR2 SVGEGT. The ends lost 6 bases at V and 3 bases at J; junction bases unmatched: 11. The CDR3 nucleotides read TGTGCCAGCAGAACCTACGGACTAGCGGAAAACTACGAGCAGTACTTC. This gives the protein CASRTYGLAENYEQYF.

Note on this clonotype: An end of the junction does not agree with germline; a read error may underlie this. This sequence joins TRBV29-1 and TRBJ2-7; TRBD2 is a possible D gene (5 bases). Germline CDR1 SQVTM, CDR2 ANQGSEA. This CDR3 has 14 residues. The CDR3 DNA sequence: TGCAGCGTTCGTATTGAGACGGAGGCCTACGAGCATTACTTC. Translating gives CSVRIETEAYEHYF.

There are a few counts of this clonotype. The CDR3 region has the DNA TGTGCCAGCAGCCTCACCCCCGGGACACCCGGGGATACGCAGTATTTT. Its translation is CASSLTPGTPGDTQYF. The rearrangement links TRBV7-2 to TRBJ2-3; maybe TRBD1 (6 bases). Germline loops: CDR1 SGHTA, CDR2 FQGNSA. Trimming cost V 5 bases and J 6 bases, with 21 bases left between them. The CDR3 has 16 amino acids.

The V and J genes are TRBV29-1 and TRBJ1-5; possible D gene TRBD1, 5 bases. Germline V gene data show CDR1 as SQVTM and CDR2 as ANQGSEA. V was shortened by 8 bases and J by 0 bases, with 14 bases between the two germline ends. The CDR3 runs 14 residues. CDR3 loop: CSTGGESSNQPQHF. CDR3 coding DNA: TGCAGCACCGGGGGGGAAAGTAGCAATCAGCCCCAGCATTTT.

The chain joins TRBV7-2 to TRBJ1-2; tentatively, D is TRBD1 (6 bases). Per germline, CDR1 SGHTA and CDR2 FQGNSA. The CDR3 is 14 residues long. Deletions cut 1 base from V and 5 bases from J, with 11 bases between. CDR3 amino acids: CASSLEQGRYGYTF. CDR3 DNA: TGTGCCAGCAGCTTAGAGCAGGGGCGATATGGCTACACCTTC.

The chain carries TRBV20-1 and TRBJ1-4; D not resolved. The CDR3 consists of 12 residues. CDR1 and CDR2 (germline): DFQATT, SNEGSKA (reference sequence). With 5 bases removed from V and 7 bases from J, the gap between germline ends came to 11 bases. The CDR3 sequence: CSARTSSEKLFF. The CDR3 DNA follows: TGCAGTGCTCGAACAAGTAGTGAAAAACTGTTTTTT.

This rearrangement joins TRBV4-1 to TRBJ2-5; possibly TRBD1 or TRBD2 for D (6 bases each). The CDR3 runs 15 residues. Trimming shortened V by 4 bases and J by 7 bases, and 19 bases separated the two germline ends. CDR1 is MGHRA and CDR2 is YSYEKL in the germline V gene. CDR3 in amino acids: CASSPPGRLGGTQYF. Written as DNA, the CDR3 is TGCGCCAGCAGCCCCCCAGGCAGACTAGGGGGGACCCAGTACTTC.

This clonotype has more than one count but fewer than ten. CDR3 DNA: TGTGCCAGCGGACCGCTCAAAGAGACCCAGTACTTC. Translating it yields CASGPLKETQYF. This chain uses TRBV28 with TRBJ2-5; D call uncertain. Trimming stripped 8 bases from V and 3 bases from J, with 10 bases between. Germline values: CDR1 MDHEN, CDR2 SYDVKM. The CDR3 length is 12 residues.

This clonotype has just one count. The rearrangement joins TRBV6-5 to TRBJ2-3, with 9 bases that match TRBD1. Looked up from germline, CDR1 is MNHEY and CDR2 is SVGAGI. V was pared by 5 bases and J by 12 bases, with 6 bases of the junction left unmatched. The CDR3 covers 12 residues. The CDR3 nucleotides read TGTGCCAGCAGTCTTCGGACAGGGGTACAGTATTTT. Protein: CASSLRTGVQYF.

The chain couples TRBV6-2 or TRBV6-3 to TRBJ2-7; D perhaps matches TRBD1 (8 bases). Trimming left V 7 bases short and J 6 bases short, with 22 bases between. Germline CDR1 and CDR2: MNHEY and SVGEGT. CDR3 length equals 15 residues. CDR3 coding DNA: TGTGCCAGCACCGCAGCCGGGACAGGCGGGAGCGAGCAGTACTTC. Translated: CASTAAGTGGSEQYF.

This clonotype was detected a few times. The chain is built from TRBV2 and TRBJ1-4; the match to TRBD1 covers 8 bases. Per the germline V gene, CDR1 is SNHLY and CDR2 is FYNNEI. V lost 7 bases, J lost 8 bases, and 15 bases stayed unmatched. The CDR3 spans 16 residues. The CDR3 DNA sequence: TGTGCCAGCACCGGGACAGGCTCCGGAAGTAGGGAAAAACTGTTTTTT. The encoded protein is CASTGTGSGSREKLFF.

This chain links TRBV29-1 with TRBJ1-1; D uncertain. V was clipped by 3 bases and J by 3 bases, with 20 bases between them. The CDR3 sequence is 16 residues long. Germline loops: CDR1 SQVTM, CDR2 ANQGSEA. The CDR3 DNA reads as TGCAGCGTTGATGGGGAGGAGGTGAATGTGTACACTGAAGCTTTCTTT. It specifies CSVDGEEVNVYTEAFF.